These 2 T cell receptor beta chains were sequenced from one sample in a study of T cell changes during pregnancy in multiple sclerosis. Sequencing used immunoSEQ multiplex PCR; TCRdb keeps in-frame clones, though not all of them. The table includes tens of thousands of clones, more than 75% detected once. The sample was CD4+ T cells from peripheral blood mononuclear cells, taken in the first trimester of pregnancy. These receptors were taken from a female donor in good health, enrolled as a control in a pregnancy study.

The chain employs TRBV5-1 and TRBJ2-3; 10 bases map to TRBD2. Germline CDR1 is SGHRS and CDR2 is YFSETQ. V shed 3 bases and J 2 bases; nucleotides not matched to a gene: 6. The CDR3 runs to 16 residues. CDR3 bases: TGCGCCAGCAGCTCTTTGGGACTAGCGTCCACAGATACGCAGTATTTT. Residues: CASSSLGLASTDTQYF.

The chain joins TRBV20-1 to TRBJ2-4; D not certain. Germline CDR1 DFQATT, CDR2 SNEGSKA (reference sequence). The V gene lost 6 bases and the J gene lost 14 bases, with 17 bases spanning the gap. This CDR3 spans 11 amino acids. CDR3 sequence reads: CSANRNSHEYF. The CDR3 DNA follows: TGCAGTGCCAATCGAAATTCACATGAGTACTTC.